This TCR beta chain stems from a study of PD-1 blockade in classical Hodgkin lymphoma. Overall study findings and caveats: Exclusion was applied to patients who started nivolumab under 1 year after ASCT. The study found complete responders had baseline diversity similar to newly diagnosed patients.

Libraries were prepared by immunoSEQ multiplex PCR; TCRdb keeps only in-frame clonotypes and omits some of them. The sample lists 72,000 or so clones; 90% to 95% were seen once. This clone was found a few times. The antigen is unknown. V lost 2 bases and J 7 bases, leaving 8 bases between the germline ends. This CDR3 contains 12 residues. Germline CDR1 and CDR2: SGHTA and FQGNSA. Brentuximab vedotin exposure varied, and every patient relapsed after autologous stem cell transplantation. This sequence was found in a human donor with classical Hodgkin lymphoma. The sequencing here drew on peripheral blood mononuclear cells (PBMCs), taken at baseline. The rearrangement joins TRBV7-2 to TRBJ1-2; perhaps TRBD1 as D (5 bases). CDR3 bases: TGTGCCAGCAGCTTAATGGGGGGTGGCTACACCTTC. This encodes CASSLMGGGYTF.